This T cell receptor (beta chain) originates from a study of cytomegalovirus exposure and HLA in healthy donors. Points on this clone: Its target is unknown.

Study-wide results and limits: In vitro testing confirmed a few CMV-associated chains as specific for CMV antigens. According to a subsequent analysis, TCR clusters from the first cohort were inclined to appear together in the 100 to 150 validation repertoires.

Profiling relied on immunoSEQ multiplex PCR, and the TCRdb table lists in-frame clones only, not all of them. The sample consists of about 68,000 clones, 90% to 95% of them appearing once. The junction had 3 bases not matched to a gene; V was cut back by 5 bases and J by 2 bases. The germline V gene encodes CDR1 MNHNY and CDR2 SVGAGI (reference sequence). CDR3 length: 13 amino acids. The material sequenced was PBMCs. This sequence originates from a man aged 18 to 35 in good health and CMV-seronegative. The chain links TRBV6-6 to TRBJ2-7, with 7 bases identical to TRBD1. The CDR3 region is CASSTGVTYEQYF. CDR3 coding DNA: TGTGCCAGCAGTACAGGGGTGACCTACGAGCAGTACTTC.